The 19 T cell receptor beta chains below all came from one sample that was sequenced in a study of tumor-infiltrating lymphocytes in localized non-small cell lung cancer (dated by TCRdb to 2020 to 2023). The library was generated by the immunoSEQ multiplex PCR assay. TCRdb took this table from immuneACCESS and kept in-frame rearrangements with V and J called. Such tables lack part of the clones; where checked against another copy, unresolved V genes explain under half of the gap, and the rest is unexplained. This sample lists 6,600 or so clones; 74% were detected once. 30% of the sample is in the top ten clones. Sample: lung tumor tissue. The receptor source for this set is a human donor with non-small cell lung cancer.

V usage is TRBV5-1 and J usage is TRBJ2-3; tentative D call: TRBD2 (5 bases). The CDR3 runs 14 residues. From germline, CDR1 is SGHRS and CDR2 YFSETQ. Trimming removed 4 bases from V and 2 bases from J, with 11 bases in between. The DNA of the CDR3 is TGCGCCAGCAGCGTCGGGGTATTCACAGATACGCAGTATTTT. It encodes CASSVGVFTDTQYF.

This rearrangement joins TRBV7-6 to TRBJ2-2; D gene ambiguous. The length of the CDR3 is 12 residues. Trimming left V 4 bases short and J 5 bases short, with 5 bases between. From germline, CDR1 is SGHVS and CDR2 FNYEAQ. As DNA, the CDR3 is TGTGCCAGCAGCTACGGGACCGGGGAGCTGTTTTTT. Its protein product is CASSYGTGELFF.

This clone was found a few times. The gene calls are TRBV14 and TRBJ2-2; D remains unclear. Per germline, CDR1 SGHDN and CDR2 FVKESK. There are 15 residues in the CDR3. The germline V and J ends were trimmed by 1 base and 8 bases, with 14 bases remaining between them. CDR3 in amino acids: CASSQADPLYGELFF. The CDR3, as DNA: TGTGCCAGCAGCCAAGCTGACCCGCTATATGGGGAGCTGTTTTTT.

The V gene is TRBV10-2, the J gene TRBJ2-7; 7 bases map to TRBD1. The trim removed 9 bases at V and 3 bases at J, leaving 8 bases unmatched. The germline CDR1 and CDR2 sequences are WSHSY and SAAADI. There are 13 residues in the CDR3. The CDR3 region is CASTTGDVYEQYF. The CDR3, as DNA: TGCGCCAGTACCACAGGGGATGTCTACGAGCAGTACTTC.

V is TRBV6-4 and J is TRBJ2-2; unclear D gene. This CDR3 region has 13 residues. Per germline, CDR1 MRHNA and CDR2 SNTAGT. V dropped 2 bases and J dropped 3 bases, with 4 bases sitting between them. This CDR3 reads CASSDRDTGELFF. The CDR3 region has the DNA TGTGCCAGCAGTGACAGGGACACCGGGGAGCTGTTTTTT.

The genes are TRBV7-8 and TRBJ1-2; a weak D match, TRBD1 (6 bases). V was trimmed by 3 bases and J by 5 bases, leaving 25 bases between them. The germline gives CDR1 SGHVS, CDR2 FQNEAQ. The CDR3 is made up of 18 amino acids. The CDR3 DNA follows: TGTGCCAGCAGCTTGCGCGCCCGGCAGGTCAGGGGAAGTTATGGCTACACCTTC. Protein sequence: CASSLRARQVRGSYGYTF. The complete variable domain, with remaining parts taken from reference TRBV7-8 and TRBJ1-2, reads GAGVSQSPRYKVAKRGQDVALRCDPISGHVSLFWYQQALGQGPEFLTYFQNEAQLDKSGLPSDRFFAERPEGSVSTLKIQRTQQEDSAVYLCASSLRARQVRGSYGYTFGSGTRLTVV.

J is TRBJ2-7 and V is TRBV5-6; D is unresolved. Trimming removed 3 bases from V and 3 bases from J, with 4 bases in between. Germline V gene sequence: CDR1 SGHDT, CDR2 YYEEEE. The CDR3 runs to 11 residues. The CDR3 is CASSWGYEQYF. The CDR3 nucleotides read TGTGCCAGCAGCTGGGGCTACGAGCAGTACTTC. The full variable domain, completed using reference TRBV5-6 and TRBJ2-7, is DAGVTQSPTHLIKTRGQQVTLRCSPKSGHDTVSWYQQALGQGPQFIFQYYEEEERQRGNFPDRFSGHQFPNYSSELNVNALLLGDSALYLCASSWGYEQYFGPGTRLTVT.

V and J are TRBV7-2 and TRBJ2-7; 13 bases match TRBD2. Germline CDR1 SGHTA, CDR2 FQGNSA. CDR3 length: 15 residues. V lost 4 bases to trimming and J lost 7 bases; unmatched junction nucleotides: 7. The CDR3 DNA sequence: TGTGCCAGCAGCTCACTAGCGGGGGGGCAAAGGGAGCAGTACTTC. Translated, it gives CASSSLAGGQREQYF.

This clone showed up just a few times. The chain recombines TRBV11-2 with TRBJ2-1; D not certain. Germline V CDR1 and CDR2: SGHAT, FQNNGV. This CDR3 has 15 amino acids. V was shortened by 0 bases and J by 4 bases, with 10 bases between the two germline ends. The DNA of the CDR3 is TGTGCCAGCAGCTTAGACAGGCAGATTTACAATGAGCAGTTCTTC. Amino acid sequence: CASSLDRQIYNEQFF.

The V call is TRBV19, the J call TRBJ1-1; unclear D gene. CDR1 is LNHDA, CDR2 SQIVND, per germline (reference sequence). The CDR3 extends over 15 amino acids. The germline V and J ends were trimmed by 4 bases and 2 bases, with 14 bases remaining between them. In nucleotides, the CDR3 is TGTGCCAGTAGTAAGGCCAGTAAGAAAAACACTGAAGCTTTCTTT. Protein sequence: CASSKASKKNTEAFF.

This chain connects TRBV7-3 to TRBJ1-1, with D hard to call. Per the germline V gene, CDR1 is SGHTA and CDR2 is FQGTGA. The CDR3 length is 13 residues. V shed 2 bases and J shed 5 bases, with 9 bases lying between them. This CDR3 is CASSLDTRTEAFF. In DNA form, the CDR3 reads TGTGCCAGCAGCTTAGACACCCGGACTGAAGCTTTCTTT.

V gene TRBV5-1 combines with J gene TRBJ1-1, with D uncertain. With 5 bases removed from V and 5 bases from J, the gap between germline ends came to 10 bases. CDR3 length: 12 amino acids. The V gene's germline CDR1 is SGHRS and CDR2 YFSETQ. As DNA, the CDR3 is TGCGCCAGCAGGCGGACGGCAACTGAAGCTTTCTTT. It codes for CASRRTATEAFF.

The chain is built from TRBV5-6 and TRBJ1-2; D is ambiguous. This CDR3 comprises 12 residues. CDR1 is SGHDT and CDR2 is YYEEEE in the germline V gene. Trimming shortened V by 4 bases and J by 6 bases, and 10 bases separated the two germline ends. The CDR3 here is CASSPGLHGYTF. The CDR3 nucleotides read TGTGCCAGCAGCCCCGGACTGCATGGCTACACCTTC.

This clone is large within its sample. The chain couples TRBV6-1 to TRBJ2-7; 7 nucleotides agree with TRBD1. The V gene end was trimmed by 3 bases and the J gene end by 3 bases; junction bases not matched to a gene: 2. Germline lookup yields CDR1 MNHNS and CDR2 SASEGT. The CDR3 spans 13 residues. The CDR3 coding sequence is TGTGCCAGCAGTGATGGACAGGTCTACGAGCAGTACTTC. Its translation: CASSDGQVYEQYF.

This sequence joins TRBV7-9 and TRBJ2-5; D uncertain. The CDR3 covers 15 residues. Germline CDR1 reads SEHNR; CDR2 reads FQNEAQ (reference sequence). The germline V and J ends were trimmed by 3 bases and 7 bases, with 18 bases remaining between them. CDR3 DNA: TGTGCCAGCAGCTTCGGGCGAGAAGGGCCAAGGACCCAGTACTTC. Translated: CASSFGREGPRTQYF.

This clone was picked up a small number of times. The chain carries TRBV28 and TRBJ1-5; D uncertain. This CDR3 comprises 12 residues. The V end was cut by 6 bases, the J end by 5 bases, with 8 bases between. CDR1 MDHEN and CDR2 SYDVKM come from the germline V gene. The chain's CDR3 is CASSSPHQPQHF. The CDR3 nucleotides are TGTGCCAGCAGCTCTCCCCATCAGCCCCAGCATTTT.

The genes are TRBV6-1 and TRBJ2-1; 13 nucleotides match TRBD2. After removal of 3 bases from V and 8 bases from J, the junction contained 7 bases not matched to a gene. The CDR3 has 16 amino acids. Germline V lookup: CDR1 MNHNS, CDR2 SASEGT. The CDR3 DNA reads TGTGCCAGCAGTGACACTAGCGGGGGGGCCGGTGATGAGCAGTTCTTC. This sequence encodes CASSDTSGGAGDEQFF.

For this clone: The sample holds other DNA sequences that translate to the same CDR3. The chain links TRBV5-1 to TRBJ2-7, with 8 bases lining up with TRBD1. The V gene end was trimmed by 4 bases and the J gene end by 4 bases; junction bases not matched to a gene: 4. This CDR3 is 13 amino acids long. The germline gives CDR1 SGHRS, CDR2 YFSETQ. This CDR3 is CASSLDRGYEQYF. The CDR3, as DNA: TGCGCCAGCAGCCTTGACAGGGGTTACGAGCAGTACTTC. Looking up the rest from reference TRBV5-1 and TRBJ2-7 gives the full variable domain: KAGVTQTPRYLIKTRGQQVTLSCSPISGHRSVSWYQQTPGQGLQFLFEYFSETQRNKGNFPGRFSGRQFSNSRSEMNVSTLELGDSALYLCASSLDRGYEQYFGPGTRLTVT.

This rearrangement joins TRBV7-9 to TRBJ2-1; D uncertain. V dropped 2 bases and J dropped 8 bases, with 7 bases sitting between them. This CDR3 contains 12 residues. Germline V gene data show CDR1 as SEHNR and CDR2 as FQNEAQ (reference sequence). The CDR3 sequence is CASSLKGHEQFF. In DNA form, the CDR3 reads TGTGCCAGCAGCTTAAAAGGGCATGAGCAGTTCTTC.